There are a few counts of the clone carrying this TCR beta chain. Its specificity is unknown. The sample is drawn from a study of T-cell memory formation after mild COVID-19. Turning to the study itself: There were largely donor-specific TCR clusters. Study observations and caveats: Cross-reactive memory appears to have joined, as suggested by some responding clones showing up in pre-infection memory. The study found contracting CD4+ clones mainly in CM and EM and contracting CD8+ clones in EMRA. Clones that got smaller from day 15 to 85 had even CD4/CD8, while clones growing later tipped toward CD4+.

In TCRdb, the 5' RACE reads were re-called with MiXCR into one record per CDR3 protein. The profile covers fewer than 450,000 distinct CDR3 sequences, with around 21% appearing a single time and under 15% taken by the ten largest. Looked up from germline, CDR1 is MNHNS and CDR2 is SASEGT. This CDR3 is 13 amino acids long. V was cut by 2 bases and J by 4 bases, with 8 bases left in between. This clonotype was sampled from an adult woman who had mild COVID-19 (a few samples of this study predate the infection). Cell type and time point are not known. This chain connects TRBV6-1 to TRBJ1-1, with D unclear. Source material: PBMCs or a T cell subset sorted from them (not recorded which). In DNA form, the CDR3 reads TGTGCCAGCAGTGAACAAACCGCCACTGAAGCTTTCTTT. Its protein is CASSEQTATEAFF.